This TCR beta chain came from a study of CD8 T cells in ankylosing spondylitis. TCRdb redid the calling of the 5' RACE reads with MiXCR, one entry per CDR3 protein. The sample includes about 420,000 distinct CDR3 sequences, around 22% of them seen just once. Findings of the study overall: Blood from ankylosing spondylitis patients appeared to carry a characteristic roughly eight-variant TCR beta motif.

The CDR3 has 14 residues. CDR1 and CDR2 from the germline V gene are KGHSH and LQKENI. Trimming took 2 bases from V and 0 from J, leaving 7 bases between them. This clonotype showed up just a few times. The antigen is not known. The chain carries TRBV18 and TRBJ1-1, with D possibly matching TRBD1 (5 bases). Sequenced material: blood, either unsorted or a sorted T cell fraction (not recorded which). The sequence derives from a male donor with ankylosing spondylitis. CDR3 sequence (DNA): TGTGCCAGCTCACCAGGGGCCATGAACACTGAAGCTTTCTTT. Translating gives CASSPGAMNTEAFF.